This T cell receptor (beta chain) was profiled in a study of graft-versus-host responses after intestinal transplantation. Study-wide background: Recipients were all induced with anti-thymocyte globulin, then given tacrolimus and steroids for around three years.

Study outcomes and limitations: Across patients carrying graft-donor T cell macrochimerism, allografts held high graft-versus-host to host-versus-graft clonal ratios. Marrow from the recipient contained GvH clones, some of which had appeared first in ileum or blood.

The junction had 13 bases not matched to a gene; V was cut back by 2 bases and J by 4 bases. The CDR3 sequence is 18 residues long. CDR1 is LGHNT and CDR2 is FRNRAP in the germline V gene. TCRdb's copy holds only in-frame clones and misses some; the assay was immunoSEQ multiplex PCR. This table holds about 23,000 clones, 90% to 95% found once. As regards this clone: Its target is not known.

The V gene is TRBV12-5, the J gene TRBJ2-3; 9 nucleotides align to TRBD1. The source is a human patient who received an intestinal transplant, so some T cells may come from the graft donor. Here the sequenced sample was PBMCs, taken 39 days after intestinal transplant. CDR3 loop: CASGLPTPGQGYPDTQYF. The CDR3 nucleotides are TGTGCTAGTGGTTTGCCCACGCCGGGACAGGGTTATCCAGATACGCAGTATTTT.